This record concerns one TCR beta chain sequence. Antigen specificity is unknown. Measured with immunoSEQ multiplex PCR; TCRdb has only the in-frame clones, and not every one. Here the sample spans about 39,000 clones, around 96% being singletons. These data come from a study of graft-versus-host responses after intestinal transplantation. Study-wide background: Grafts were multivisceral, liver-intestinal, or isolated intestinal. Broader study findings: Circulating GvH clones peaking coincided with falling HvG clones soon after transplant. Some patients had graft-donor T cell macrochimerism. In their allografts, the ratios of graft-versus-host to host-versus-graft T cell clones were high.

Trimming took 0 bases from V and 2 from J, leaving 17 bases between them. The CDR3 has 18 amino acids. Germline values: CDR1 MGHRA, CDR2 YSYEKL. The V gene is TRBV4-1, the J gene TRBJ2-1; a possible D gene is TRBD2 (6 bases). The sample here was unstimulated CD8+ T cells sorted from spleen or lymph node cells, taken before transplant. The clonotype comes from a human donor who was the organ donor for an intestinal transplant. For the CDR3, the DNA is TGCGCCAGCAGCCAAGAATCCCAGCACGCGGGGACCTACAATGAGCAGTTCTTC. Protein product: CASSQESQHAGTYNEQFF.